This T cell receptor (beta chain) emerged from a study of spatial heterogeneity in lung cancer (dated by TCRdb to the late 2010s). For context, the study as a whole: Donors were 72 patients with early-stage, untreated non-small cell lung cancer from the lung TRACERx cohort. At surgery, both alpha and beta chains were TCR-sequenced in more than 200 tumor regions, over 61 matched nontumor lung samples and 50 to 60 PBMC samples. In non-small cell lung cancer, the study made a quantitative comparison of TCR alpha and beta repertoires among multiple tumor regions, matched nontumor lung and blood. In the raw uncorrected reads, each unique combination of TCR and UMI appeared on average more than ten times. Follow-up PBMC samples were sequenced whenever the samples were available, and the median time to follow-up was about 25 months after resection. Beta-chain transcripts were consistently detected in greater numbers than alpha-chain transcripts, which likely reflects a higher abundance of beta-chain transcripts. TCR repertoire features were related to nonsynonymous mutation counts determined by whole-exome sequencing of tumor tissue.

Spanning cysteine to phenylalanine, the CDR3 consists of 17 amino acids. The sequence is cut down to CDR3 DNA, 51 bases in frame from base 1. As encoded in the germline V gene, CDR1 is MNHEY while CDR2 is SVGEGT. V and J are trimmed by 0 bases and 3 bases, and the gene matches miss 8 bases of the junction. The sample's time point label is to be understood as: blood at routine non-recurrence follow-up after resection. Whole RNA extracted from tumor and nontumor lung tissue, or from cryopreserved PBMC samples, was used for TCR sequencing without cell sorting. Only patients for whom sufficient RNA was available from at least two tumor regions were selected for TCR sequencing. Library preparation was by 5' RACE. Sequenced using a NextSeq 500. To allow correction of PCR and sequencing errors, the TCR library protocol tagged every TCR cDNA molecule with a unique molecular identifier. The authors' pipeline ran thus. Decombinator tools were used for TCR identification, UMI-based error correction and CDR3 extraction. TCRs above a frequency of 2 per 1,000, corresponding to the top 1% of the tumor frequency distribution, were defined as expanded. Rényi diversity was computed with the R vegan package after subsampling each repertoire 100 times to 5,000 TCRs. CDR3 similarity networks were constructed using string-kernel similarity of amino acid triplets, with links drawn between CDR3s whose pairwise similarity was above 0.82. TCRdb ran its own pipeline on the public reads, namely fastp trimming at Q25 and MiXCR clone calling, and kept in-frame beta chains. Merged by CDR3 protein, the rows form single entries marked with the most common genes and DNA. The V and J calls reflect TCRdb's pipeline rather than the authors' work. The table for this sample lists about 25,000 distinct CDR3 sequences; approximately 5.4% of them were counted only once. The ten largest clones take up under 25% of the sample.

This clonotype showed up many times. The antigen this receptor binds is unknown. No clone much larger than this one lies a single base away; base qualities are absent. Broader findings and caveats from the paper: Ubiquitous expanded tumor TCRs were detected in blood more often at tumor resection than at routine follow-up. Additional single-cell paired TCR alpha and beta sequencing was considered necessary to confirm, at a functional level, the hypothesis that regional TCRs recognize regional mutations. Only roughly 14 patients were included in comparisons of baseline and follow-up blood repertoires.

Here the chain combines TRBV6-2 or TRBV6-3 and TRBJ2-1; 7 bases in the junction line up with TRBD2. The sample in question was PBMCs, obtained at follow-up. The clonotype originates from a male donor with early-stage non-small cell lung cancer. The base sequence is TGTGCCAGCAGTTACTCAGGTCCGGGAGGAATCTACAATGAGCAGTTCTTC. It translates to CASSYSGPGGIYNEQFF.